This record concerns one TCR beta chain sequence. CDR3 length: 16 amino acids. The germline V and J ends were trimmed by 6 bases and 3 bases, with 21 bases remaining between them. Germline CDR1 is LNHDA and CDR2 is SQIVND (reference sequence). This sample is part of a study of T cell responses to AZD1222 COVID-19 vaccine. Using immunoSEQ multiplex PCR, the repertoire was profiled, and TCRdb retains in-frame clones only, with some absent. The table has roughly 76,000 clones, 88% seen once. The receptor was isolated from an adult in good health. V and J are TRBV19 and TRBJ2-7, with D tentatively TRBD1 or TRBD2 (5 bases each). Sequencing used peripheral blood, obtained on day 0 of AZD1222 vaccination. The CDR3 region has the DNA TGTGCCAGTAGCCTCAGCCGGGACCAGGGATACTACGAGCAGTACTTC. Amino acid sequence: CASSLSRDQGYYEQYF.